Shown below are 8 T cell receptor beta chains from a single sample sequenced in a study of cytomegalovirus exposure and HLA in healthy donors. Amplification used 60 Vbeta primers and 13 Jbeta primers. Using immunoSEQ multiplex PCR, the repertoire was profiled, and TCRdb retains in-frame clones only, with some absent. The data show some 140,000 clones, 77% seen once. The sequenced sample was PBMCs. Every receptor here comes from a young man in good health and CMV-seronegative.

Comments on this clone: A junction boundary mismatches the germline segment, possibly from a read error. The CDR3 DNA reads TGTGCCAGTAGTATTGTTAGCCTCAGCGAGCAGCTCTTC. It encodes CASSIVSLSEQLF. J is TRBJ2-1 and V is TRBV19; D not certain. The CDR3 runs to 13 residues. Germline V gene data show CDR1 as LNHDA and CDR2 as SQIVND (reference sequence).

Remarks on this clone: This same CDR3 is encoded by further DNA sequences in the sample. This chain uses TRBV9 with TRBJ1-2; no clear D gene. CDR3 length equals 12 residues. V was pared by 0 bases and J by 5 bases, with 5 bases between. Germline values: CDR1 SGDLS, CDR2 YYNGEE. The CDR3 spells CASSVGGYGYTF. The CDR3 nucleotides are TGTGCCAGCAGCGTAGGAGGGTATGGCTACACCTTC.

The chain uses TRBV10-3 and TRBJ2-1, with no clear D. This CDR3 comprises 13 residues. Germline CDR1 and CDR2: ENHRY and SYGVKD. The V and J ends lost 10 bases and 5 bases respectively, with 15 bases between them. CDR3 sequence: CANLNPRDNEQFF. The CDR3 DNA sequence: TGTGCCAACCTAAACCCCCGGGACAATGAGCAGTTCTTC.

Regarding this clone: A read error may account for a junction end that differs from germline. The chain links TRBV30 to TRBJ1-6, with TRBD1 as a possible D gene (6 bases). The CDR3 covers 14 residues. The germline CDR1 and CDR2 sequences are GTSNPN and SVGIG (reference sequence). CDR3 protein: CAWSPGRDNSPLHF. CDR3 DNA sequence: TGTGCCTGGAGTCCAGGCAGGGACAATTCACCTCTCCACTTT.

The chain uses TRBV13 and TRBJ2-7; 7 bases agree with TRBD2. Germline trimming cut 3 bases from V and 0 bases from J; bases unmatched to any gene: 5. This CDR3 is built from 15 residues. Germline V gives CDR1 PRHDT, CDR2 FYEKMQ (reference sequence). The CDR3 sequence: CASSLGLAVSYEQYF. Here the CDR3 DNA reads TGTGCCAGCAGCTTGGGTCTAGCGGTCTCCTACGAGCAGTACTTC.

The chain is built from TRBV6-6 and TRBJ1-1; 8 bases align to TRBD1. The trim removed 0 bases at V and 1 base at J, leaving 4 bases unmatched. Germline CDR1 reads MNHNY; CDR2 reads SVGAGI (reference sequence). This CDR3 has 16 amino acids. The CDR3 region is CASSYSTGDGNTEAFF. CDR3 coding DNA: TGTGCCAGCAGTTACTCGACAGGGGATGGGAACACTGAAGCTTTCTTT.

The rearrangement joins TRBV6-1 to TRBJ1-1; 10 bases match TRBD1. The junction had 8 bases not matched to a gene; V was cut back by 3 bases and J by 4 bases. There are 16 residues in the CDR3. Germline CDR1 is MNHNS and CDR2 is SASEGT. CDR3: CASSDGDRGSSTEAFF. The CDR3 DNA follows: TGTGCCAGCAGTGACGGGGACAGGGGCAGTAGCACTGAAGCTTTCTTT.

The chain couples TRBV5-5 to TRBJ2-1; maybe TRBD2 (6 bases). Germline loops: CDR1 SGHKS, CDR2 YYEKEE (reference sequence). Trimming left V 3 bases short and J 2 bases short, with 12 bases between. The CDR3 has 15 residues. The chain's CDR3 is CASSSLGEAYNEQFF. The CDR3 coding sequence is TGTGCCAGCAGCTCTCTGGGGGAGGCCTACAATGAGCAGTTCTTC.